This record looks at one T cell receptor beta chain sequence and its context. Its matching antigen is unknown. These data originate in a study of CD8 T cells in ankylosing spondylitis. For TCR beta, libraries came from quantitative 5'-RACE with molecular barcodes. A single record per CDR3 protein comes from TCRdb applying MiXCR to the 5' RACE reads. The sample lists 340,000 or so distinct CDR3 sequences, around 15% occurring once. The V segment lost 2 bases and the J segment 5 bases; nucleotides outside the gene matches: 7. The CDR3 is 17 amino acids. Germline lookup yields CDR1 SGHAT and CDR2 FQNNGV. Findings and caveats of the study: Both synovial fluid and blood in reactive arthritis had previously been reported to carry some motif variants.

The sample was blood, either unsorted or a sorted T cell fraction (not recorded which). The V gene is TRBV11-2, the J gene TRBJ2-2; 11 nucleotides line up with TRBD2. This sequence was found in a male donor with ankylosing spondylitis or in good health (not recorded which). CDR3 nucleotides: TGTGCCAGCAGCTTACCTGGACTAGCGGGCGGAACCGGGGAGCTGTTTTTT. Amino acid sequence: CASSLPGLAGGTGELFF.